Each of the 22 T cell receptor beta chains below was sequenced from the same sample in a study of cytomegalovirus exposure and HLA in healthy donors. The PCR was carried out with 60 Vbeta primers and 13 Jbeta primers. Libraries were prepared by immunoSEQ multiplex PCR; TCRdb keeps only in-frame clonotypes and omits some of them. The table records roughly 100,000 clones, around 71% of them present only once. Sequencing was carried out using PBMCs. Source of these receptors: a boy between 5 and 17 years old in good health and CMV-seronegative.

Regarding this clone: Since a much larger clone is just one base distant, this may be a read error. This sequence joins TRBV7-3 and TRBJ1-1, with D possibly TRBD1 on 6 matching bases. The CDR3 is 13 residues long. V lost 5 bases and J lost 1, with 8 bases in between. The V gene's germline CDR1 is SGHTA and CDR2 FQGTGA. The chain's CDR3 is CASSRGQNTEAFF. The CDR3 DNA reads as TGTGCCAGCAGCCGGGGACAGAACACTGAAGCTTTCTTT.

V usage is TRBV7-8 and J usage is TRBJ2-5, with D perhaps TRBD2 (5 bases). Germline CDR1 and CDR2: SGHVS and FQNEAQ. The CDR3 extends over 13 amino acids. V was trimmed by 2 bases and J by 9 bases, leaving 13 bases between them. The CDR3, as DNA: TGTGCCAGCAGCTTAAGGACTCCGGCCCCCCAGTACTTC. This translates into CASSLRTPAPQYF.

The chain carries TRBV5-4 and TRBJ1-2; the D is unclear. Germline-derived CDR1 and CDR2 are SGHNT and YYREEE (reference sequence). Trimming cost V 2 bases and J 0 bases, with 14 bases left between them. This CDR3 spans 16 amino acids. DNA for the CDR3: TGTGCCAGCAGCTTTTATCCCACACCTTCTAACTATGGCTACACCTTC. This codes for CASSFYPTPSNYGYTF.

The chain uses TRBV5-8 and TRBJ2-1; perhaps TRBD2 as D (5 bases). This CDR3 comprises 18 residues. CDR1 and CDR2 from the germline V gene are SGHTS and YDEGEE. Trimming removed 0 bases at V and 4 bases at J, with 20 bases between. CDR3 residues: CASSLEGNLRGLYNEQFF. The CDR3 DNA sequence: TGTGCCAGCAGCTTGGAAGGGAATTTACGGGGTTTATACAATGAGCAGTTCTTC. The complete variable domain, with remaining parts taken from reference TRBV5-8 and TRBJ2-1, reads EAGVTQSPTHLIKTRGQQATLRCSPISGHTSVYWYQQALGLGLQFLLWYDEGEERNRGNFPPRFSGRQFPNYSSELNVNALELEDSALYLCASSLEGNLRGLYNEQFFGPGTRLTVL.

The chain recombines TRBV2 with TRBJ2-7; TRBD1 might be the D (5 bases). The CDR3 consists of 12 residues. The germline CDR1 and CDR2 sequences are SNHLY and FYNNEI. V was trimmed by 5 bases and J by 3 bases, leaving 8 bases between them. The CDR3 DNA follows: TGTGCCAGCAGTACCGACAGCTACGAGCAGTACTTC. Amino acid sequence: CASSTDSYEQYF. Drawing the rest from reference TRBV2 and TRBJ2-7, the complete variable domain is EPEVTQTPSHQVTQMGQEVILRCVPISNHLYFYWYRQILGQKVEFLVSFYNNEISEKSEIFDDQFSVERPDGSNFTLKIRSTKLEDSAMYFCASSTDSYEQYFGPGTRLTVT.

The chain couples TRBV4-1 to TRBJ2-3; a weak D match, TRBD1 (6 bases). This CDR3 region has 15 residues. The V end was cut by 2 bases, the J end by 1 base, with 10 bases between. CDR1 is MGHRA, CDR2 YSYEKL, per germline. The CDR3 loop is CASSQRDTRTDTQYF. CDR3 nucleotide sequence: TGCGCCAGCAGCCAACGGGACACCCGCACAGATACGCAGTATTTT.

The CDR3 reads CASSLQFAGKGDGYTF. CDR3 nucleotides: TGTGCCAGCAGTTTACAATTTGCAGGGAAAGGGGATGGCTACACCTTC. This chain uses TRBV27 with TRBJ1-2; D may be TRBD1 (5 bases). Germline V gives CDR1 MNHEY, CDR2 SMNVEV (reference sequence). Between the trimmed V and J ends, which lost 2 bases and 6 bases, there was a span of 19 bases. CDR3 length: 16 residues.

The J gene is TRBJ2-1, the V gene TRBV21-1; the table's D call of TRBD2 was not tested on the DNA. TRBV21-1 is termed a pseudogene. The CDR3 sequence is 19 residues long. CDR3: CASSTKWTSGRSAYNEQFF. The CDR3 bases are TGTGCCAGCAGTACCAAGTGGACTAGCGGGAGGAGCGCCTACAATGAGCAGTTCTTC.

The chain combines TRBV27 with TRBJ2-1, with D perhaps matching TRBD1 (6 bases). Germline V lookup: CDR1 MNHEY, CDR2 SMNVEV (reference sequence). The CDR3 sequence is 13 residues long. V was clipped by 7 bases and J by 5 bases, with 12 bases between them. The CDR3: CASKQGNNNEQFF. The DNA of the CDR3 is TGTGCCAGCAAACAGGGCAATAACAATGAGCAGTTCTTC.

The chain has TRBV27 and TRBJ2-2, with 13 positions matching TRBD2. Germline assignment: CDR1 MNHEY and CDR2 SMNVEV (reference sequence). This CDR3 contains 14 residues. The V and J ends lost 5 bases and 8 bases, in that order; junction bases with no gene match: 2. The chain's CDR3 is CASSRTSGRGELFF. Written as DNA, the CDR3 is TGTGCCAGCAGTCGGACTAGCGGGAGAGGGGAGCTGTTTTTT.

The chain recombines TRBV19 with TRBJ2-7, with D maybe TRBD1 (6 bases). The CDR3 is made up of 14 amino acids. V lost 7 bases, J lost 4 bases, and 17 bases lay in between. The germline V gene has CDR1 LNHDA and CDR2 SQIVND (reference sequence). The CDR3 DNA follows: TGTGCCAGTACCATTGACAGGTGGAGTTACGAGCAGTACTTC. Protein product: CASTIDRWSYEQYF.

V gene TRBV27 combines with J gene TRBJ1-5; D is uncertain. CDR1 and CDR2 (germline): MNHEY, SMNVEV (reference sequence). There are 14 residues in the CDR3. Trimming shortened V by 8 bases and J by 2 bases, and 13 bases separated the two germline ends. Written as DNA, the CDR3 is TGTGCCAGCGGGCCGGTGGTTGGCAATCAGCCCCAGCATTTT. Translation gives CASGPVVGNQPQHF.

V usage is TRBV28 and J usage is TRBJ2-7; possible D gene TRBD1, 6 bases. This CDR3 has 13 amino acids. Germline CDR1 is MDHEN and CDR2 is SYDVKM. The ends were cut back, 5 bases at V and 7 bases at J, with 15 bases in the middle. CDR3 sequence: CASSRQASGEQYF. The CDR3 DNA sequence: TGTGCCAGCAGTAGACAGGCGTCGGGGGAGCAGTACTTC.

The rearrangement uses TRBV28 and TRBJ2-7, with D maybe TRBD1 (6 bases). This CDR3 contains 15 residues. Germline CDR1 reads MDHEN; CDR2 reads SYDVKM. V lost 4 bases to trimming and J lost 3 bases, with 16 bases between them. DNA of the CDR3: TGTGCCAGCAGTTCGCGAGGGCAGGGGCTCTACGAGCAGTACTTC. Amino acid sequence: CASSSRGQGLYEQYF.

The chain combines TRBV7-9 with TRBJ2-7; TRBD1 agrees at 8 bases. This CDR3 is 16 amino acids long. Germline assignment: CDR1 SEHNR and CDR2 FQNEAQ (reference sequence). J gave up 1 base and V 5 bases, and 10 bases lay outside the gene matches. CDR3 loop: CASSGDGGQESYEQYF. The CDR3 nucleotides read TGTGCCAGCAGCGGGGATGGGGGACAGGAATCCTACGAGCAGTACTTC.

V is TRBV27 and J is TRBJ2-2; TRBD1 agrees at 7 bases. Looked up from germline, CDR1 is MNHEY and CDR2 is SMNVEV (reference sequence). The ends lost 4 bases at V and 5 bases at J; junction bases unmatched: 7. The CDR3 is made up of 15 amino acids. As DNA, the CDR3 is TGTGCCAGCAGTTCCGGACAGGTCGGGACCGGGGAGCTGTTTTTT. As protein: CASSSGQVGTGELFF.

The chain uses TRBV30 and TRBJ1-2; D possibly corresponds to TRBD1 (5 bases). Germline lookup yields CDR1 GTSNPN and CDR2 SVGIG (reference sequence). The CDR3 extends over 13 amino acids. Trimming left V 0 bases short and J 7 bases short, with 12 bases between. CDR3 DNA: TGTGCCTGGAGTGTAGGGCAGGGTGCTGGCTACACCTTC. Its translation is CAWSVGQGAGYTF.

This clone appeared a single time. V usage is TRBV5-1 and J usage is TRBJ2-3; weak D call: TRBD2 (6 bases). V was trimmed by 2 bases and J by 2 bases, leaving 12 bases between them. The CDR3 loop spans 15 amino acids. Germline V gives CDR1 SGHRS, CDR2 YFSETQ. CDR3: CASSLVAGNTDTQYF. CDR3 DNA sequence: TGCGCCAGCAGCTTAGTGGCGGGGAACACAGATACGCAGTATTTT.

The V gene is TRBV30, the J gene TRBJ1-4, with 9 bases aligning to TRBD1. V was clipped by 3 bases and J by 8 bases; unmatched bases: 7. The CDR3 spans 14 residues. CDR1 and CDR2 (germline): GTSNPN, SVGIG (reference sequence). CDR3 loop: CAWRPGQGGEKLFF. CDR3 in DNA: TGTGCCTGGAGACCGGGACAGGGCGGCGAAAAACTGTTTTTT.

This chain uses TRBV6-5 with TRBJ2-1; maybe TRBD1 (5 bases). V was clipped by 1 base and J by 5 bases, with 15 bases between them. The CDR3 totals 16 residues. CDR1 is MNHEY, CDR2 SVGAGI, per germline. The CDR3: CASSYWKGQHDNEQFF. The CDR3, as DNA: TGTGCCAGCAGTTACTGGAAGGGGCAGCACGACAATGAGCAGTTCTTC.

The V gene is TRBV2, the J gene TRBJ1-5; D gene uncertain. From germline, CDR1 is SNHLY and CDR2 FYNNEI. The CDR3 spans 13 residues. Deletions cut 8 bases from V and 0 bases from J, with 8 bases between. Here the CDR3 reads CASARHSNQPQHF. CDR3 DNA sequence: TGTGCCAGCGCGAGGCATAGCAATCAGCCCCAGCATTTT.

This clone was observed a few times. The CDR3 spells CATREDTGELFF. The CDR3 region has the DNA TGTGCCACCCGAGAGGACACCGGGGAGCTGTTTTTT. The V gene is TRBV2, the J gene TRBJ2-2; D gene unclear. The CDR3 runs to 12 residues. Deletions cut 10 bases from V and 3 bases from J, with 9 bases between. Germline V gives CDR1 SNHLY, CDR2 FYNNEI.